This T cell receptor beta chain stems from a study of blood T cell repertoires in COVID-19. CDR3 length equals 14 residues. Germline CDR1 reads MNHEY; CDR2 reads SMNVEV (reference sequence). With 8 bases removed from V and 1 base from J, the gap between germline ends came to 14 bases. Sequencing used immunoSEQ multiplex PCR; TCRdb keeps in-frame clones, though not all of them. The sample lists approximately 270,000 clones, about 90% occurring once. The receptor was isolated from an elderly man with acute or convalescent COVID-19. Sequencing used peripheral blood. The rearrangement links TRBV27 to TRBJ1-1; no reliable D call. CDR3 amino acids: CASSTGFSNTEAFF. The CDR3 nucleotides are TGTGCCAGCTCAACGGGGTTTTCGAACACTGAAGCTTTCTTT.